These 19 T cell receptor beta chains originate from one sample sequenced in a study of tumor and adjacent non-tumor tissue in lung cancer. A modified ARM-PCR protocol with three rounds of nested PCR amplified TCRbeta. One entry per CDR3 protein results from TCRdb running MiXCR on the multiplex PCR reads. Of roughly 76,000 distinct CDR3 sequences detected, around 70% appear once; the ten largest clones hold around 13%. RNA was extracted from bulk tissue without any cell sorting. The sample comprised lung tumor tissue. The receptors come from a woman between 70 and 85 years old with non-small cell lung cancer.

As concerns this clonotype: One end of the junction is discordant with germline, which a read error may explain. This chain uses TRBV4-2 with TRBJ1-1, with D possibly matching TRBD1 (6 bases). This CDR3 is built from 15 residues. The germline CDR1 and CDR2 sequences are LGHNA and YNFKEQ. CDR3 DNA sequence: TGTGCCAGCGGCCAAGGGGACATCATGAACACTGAAGCTCTCTTT. Translation: CASGQGDIMNTEALF.

A few counts support this clonotype. This may stem from a read error, because a much larger clone lies one nucleotide away. The chain carries TRBV11-2 and TRBJ2-1, with unresolved D. The V gene lost 2 bases and the J gene lost 6 bases, with 14 bases spanning the gap. Germline CDR1 reads SGHAT; CDR2 reads FQNNGV. The CDR3 runs 15 residues. CDR3 protein: CASSLLVVGVNEQFF. CDR3 nucleotides: TGTGCCAGCAGCTTACTAGTGGTGGGCGTCAATGAGCAGTTCTTC.

The sample holds many counts of this clonotype. V usage is TRBV5-6 and J usage is TRBJ2-1; D not resolved. This CDR3 region has 11 residues. Germline V gene sequence: CDR1 SGHDT, CDR2 YYEEEE. Trimming took off 3 bases at V and 2 bases at J, with 0 bases between the two ends. CDR3 sequence: CASSSYNEQFF. CDR3 sequence (DNA): TGTGCCAGCAGCTCCTACAATGAGCAGTTCTTC.

On this clonotype: A much larger clone differs by one base, so this may be a read error. The chain joins TRBV5-1 to TRBJ2-2; TRBD2 is a possible D gene (6 bases). Germline CDR1 SGHRS, CDR2 YFSETQ. This CDR3 comprises 15 residues. The chain's CDR3 is CDSSVGSLATGELFF. The CDR3 DNA reads TGCGACAGCAGCGTTGGGTCGCTAGCGACCGGGGAGCTGTTTTTT.

This clonotype has ten or more counts. The V call is TRBV12-3 or TRBV12-4, the J call TRBJ1-1; TRBD1 might be the D (5 bases). This CDR3 has 13 amino acids. Trimming stripped 3 bases from V and 3 bases from J, with 8 bases between. CDR3 DNA sequence: TGTGCCAGCAGTTTCACGGGGGACACTGAAGCTTTCTTT. It translates to CASSFTGDTEAFF.

Details on this clonotype: Compared with germline, one end of the junction differs, possibly owing to a read error. The chain recombines TRBV6-6 with TRBJ2-3; 12 bases are shared with TRBD2. The germline CDR1 and CDR2 sequences are MNHNY and SVGAGI (reference sequence). The CDR3 extends over 16 amino acids. DNA of the CDR3: TGTGCCAGCAGTCGCCTAGCGGGAGGGCCGATAGATACGCGGTATTTT. It translates to CASSRLAGGPIDTRYF.

The chain combines TRBV6-2 or TRBV6-3 with TRBJ1-1; unclear D gene. The CDR3 has 13 amino acids. V lost 3 bases and J lost 2, with 7 bases in between. Germline V gene lookup returns CDR1 MNHEY and CDR2 SVGEGT. The CDR3 sequence: CASSYSSNTEAFF. Written as DNA, the CDR3 is TGTGCCAGCAGTTATTCGAGCAACACTGAAGCTTTCTTT.

On this clonotype itself: One junction end does not reproduce the germline sequence, and a read error may be involved. The chain has TRBV29-1 and TRBJ2-1; 8 nucleotides agree with TRBD2. Germline values: CDR1 SQVTM, CDR2 ANQGSEA. The length of the CDR3 is 16 residues. The CDR3 sequence: CSVEDYGTRSYNKHFF. The CDR3 DNA follows: TGCAGCGTTGAAGATTACGGGACTAGGTCCTACAATAAGCACTTCTTC.

This clonotype ranks as medium-sized. The chain employs TRBV4-2 and TRBJ2-3, with D possibly TRBD2 on 5 matching bases. Trimming left V 1 base short and J 5 bases short, with 13 bases between. There are 15 residues in the CDR3. Looked up from germline, CDR1 is LGHNA and CDR2 is YNFKEQ. This CDR3 reads CASSQGSGGLDTQYF. CDR3 nucleotide sequence: TGTGCCAGCAGCCAAGGGTCGGGCGGGTTAGATACGCAGTATTTT.

The CDR3 bases are TGCGCCAGCAGCTTGGGGACAGTGAATGTACAGTTCTTC. Amino acid sequence: CASSLGTVNVQFF. The chain uses TRBV5-1 and TRBJ2-1; a weak D match, TRBD1 (6 bases). Germline lookup yields CDR1 SGHRS and CDR2 YFSETQ. The CDR3 consists of 13 residues. The ends were cut back, 0 bases at V and 13 bases at J, with 14 bases in the middle.

To note about this clonotype: Lacking the conserved final phenylalanine or tryptophan, this CDR3 likely reflects a read error. The chain joins TRBV29-1 to TRBJ2-3; D unclear. The germline CDR1 and CDR2 sequences are SQVTM and ANQGSEA. The CDR3 extends over 13 amino acids. V was pared by 3 bases and J by 7 bases, with 14 bases between. CDR3 DNA: TGCAGCGTTGACTTTAGAGCTACTTATACGCAGTATATT. This translates into CSVDFRATYTQYI.

In regard to this clonotype: A much larger clone is a single base away; this may be a read error. The chain uses TRBV20-1 and TRBJ2-1, with 8 positions matching TRBD2. The germline gives CDR1 DFQATT, CDR2 SNEGSKA (reference sequence). This CDR3 has 11 amino acids. CDR3 protein: CGPAGENEQFF. For the CDR3, the DNA is TGCGGGCCAGCGGGGGAGAATGAGCAGTTCTTC.

The count of this clonotype is one. The genes are TRBV28 and TRBJ2-7, with D perhaps matching TRBD1 (5 bases). Germline V gene sequence: CDR1 MDHEN, CDR2 SYDVKM. The CDR3 extends over 16 amino acids. V was cut by 4 bases and J by 3 bases, with 19 bases left in between. The CDR3: CASSSRQTWGCYEQYF. DNA of the CDR3: TGTGCCAGCAGTTCGAGACAGACCTGGGGTTGCTACGAGCAGTACTTC.

The chain employs TRBV5-6 and TRBJ2-7; 8 positions agree with TRBD1. V lost 3 bases and J lost 6; bases outside the gene matches: 11. CDR1 and CDR2 (germline): SGHDT, YYEEEE. The CDR3 runs to 15 residues. The CDR3, as DNA: TGTGCCAGCAGCTGGGGACAGGAGTCCTACGGCGAGCAGTACTTC. Translation gives CASSWGQESYGEQYF.

This chain uses TRBV29-1 with TRBJ2-7; D possibly corresponds to TRBD2 (6 bases). The germline V and J ends were trimmed by 4 bases and 6 bases, with 19 bases remaining between them. Germline values: CDR1 SQVTM, CDR2 ANQGSEA. This CDR3 comprises 14 residues. The CDR3 reads CSVVVGALGGEQYF. Here the CDR3 DNA reads TGCAGCGTTGTGGTGGGAGCTTTGGGAGGCGAGCAGTACTTC.

As to this clonotype: A much bigger clone sits one base away, suggesting this may be a read error. The genes are TRBV7-8 and TRBJ1-1, with no clear D. Trimming stripped 1 base from V and 8 bases from J, with 14 bases between. The CDR3 covers 14 residues. From germline, CDR1 is SGHVS and CDR2 FQNEAQ. The CDR3 region has the DNA TGTGCCAGCAGCTTAGTTGGGCAGAGGAGGGAAGCTTTCTTT. This gives the protein CASSLVGQRREAFF.

A remark on this clonotype: Germline is not matched at one junction end, which may reflect a read error. The chain joins TRBV10-2 to TRBJ1-1; D gene ambiguous. The CDR3 loop spans 12 amino acids. The germline V gene has CDR1 WSHSY and CDR2 SAAADI. CDR3 sequence: CASSEGHTEAFF. The DNA of the CDR3 is TGCGCCAGCTCAGAAGGGCACACCGAAGCTTTCTTT.

Worth noting for this clonotype: Possible read error: a much larger clone is one base away. The chain couples TRBV20-1 to TRBJ2-5; no clear D gene. Germline values: CDR1 DFQATT, CDR2 SNEGSKA (reference sequence). V was cut by 8 bases and J by 5 bases, with 18 bases left in between. This CDR3 is 13 amino acids long. The DNA for the CDR3 is TGCAGTACTCAACTAACGAATTACGAGACCCAGTACTTC. Protein product: CSTQLTNYETQYF.

This clonotype was counted a few times. A much more abundant neighbour one base away suggests this may be a read error. The rearrangement joins TRBV5-5 to TRBJ1-5; D remains unclear. The CDR3 consists of 13 residues. Germline-derived CDR1 and CDR2 are SGHKS and YYEKEE (reference sequence). The CDR3 here is CASSPTVNQPRHF. CDR3 in DNA: TGTGCCAGCAGCCCGACTGTCAATCAGCCCCGGCATTTT.